This TCR beta chain was sequenced in a study of cytomegalovirus exposure and HLA in healthy donors. Broader study findings: A later examination showed that TCR association rates differed by HLA locus, with DRB1 most and HLA-C fewest. Accounts indicate the classifier identified cytomegalovirus status with strong specificity and sensitivity. Several of the most significant clusters appeared linked to common viral pathogens, based on a later analysis. TRBV6-2, TRBV6-3 and some other V segments were unresolvable in 87-base-pair reads.

CDR3 size: 15 residues. The V end lost 3 bases, the J end lost 4 bases, and 15 bases lay between the germline ends. Germline V gene sequence: CDR1 MNHNS, CDR2 SASEGT. Regarding this clone: The antigen is unknown.

The study ran its PCR with 60 Vbeta and 13 Jbeta primers. Profiled with immunoSEQ multiplex PCR; TCRdb holds only in-frame clones, not every one. The sample lists 150,000 to 200,000 clones, 81% occurring once. Sample: PBMCs. The source of this sequence is a man aged 18-30 years in good health and CMV-seronegative. This rearrangement joins TRBV6-1 to TRBJ1-2, with a tentative D call TRBD1 (5 bases). In DNA form, the CDR3 reads TGTGCCAGCAGTGAGATCTGGGGCAGGAGCTATGGCTACACCTTC. It translates to CASSEIWGRSYGYTF.